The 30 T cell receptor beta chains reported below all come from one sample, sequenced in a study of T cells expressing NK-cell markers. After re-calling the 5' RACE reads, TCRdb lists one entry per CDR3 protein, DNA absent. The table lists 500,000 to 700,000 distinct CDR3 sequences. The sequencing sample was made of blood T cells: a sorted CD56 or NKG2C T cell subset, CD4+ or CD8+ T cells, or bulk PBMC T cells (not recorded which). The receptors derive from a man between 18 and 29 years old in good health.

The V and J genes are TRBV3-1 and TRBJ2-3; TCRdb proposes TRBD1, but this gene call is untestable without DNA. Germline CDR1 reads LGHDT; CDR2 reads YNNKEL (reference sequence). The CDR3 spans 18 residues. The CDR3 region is CASSQLPDRGASTDTQYF.

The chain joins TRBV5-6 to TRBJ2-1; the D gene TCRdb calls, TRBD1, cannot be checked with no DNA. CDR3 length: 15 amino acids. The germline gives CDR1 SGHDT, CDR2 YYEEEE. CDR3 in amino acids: CASSLGPGTYNEQFF.

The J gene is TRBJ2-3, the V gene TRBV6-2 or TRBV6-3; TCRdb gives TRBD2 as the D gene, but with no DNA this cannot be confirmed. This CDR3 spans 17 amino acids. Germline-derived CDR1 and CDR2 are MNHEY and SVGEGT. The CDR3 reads CASSYPMRTNRPDTQYF.

CDR3 residues: CASSILGRVLYNEQFF. The chain employs TRBV7-2 and TRBJ2-1; TCRdb's D call of TRBD1 is untestable without DNA. CDR3 length: 16 amino acids. Germline values: CDR1 SGHTA, CDR2 FQGNSA.

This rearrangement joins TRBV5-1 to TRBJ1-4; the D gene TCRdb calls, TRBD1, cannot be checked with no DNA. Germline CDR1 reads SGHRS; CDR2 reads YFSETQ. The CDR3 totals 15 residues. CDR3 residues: CASSIAGATNEKLFF.

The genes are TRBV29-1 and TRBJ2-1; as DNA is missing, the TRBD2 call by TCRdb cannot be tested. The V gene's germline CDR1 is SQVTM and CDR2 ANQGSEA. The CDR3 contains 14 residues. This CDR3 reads CSVEDQLANYEQFF.

This chain's CDR3 is CASGRVLNTEAFF. The V call is TRBV6-1, the J call TRBJ1-1. Germline V gene data show CDR1 as MNHNS and CDR2 as SASEGT. The CDR3 length is 13 residues.

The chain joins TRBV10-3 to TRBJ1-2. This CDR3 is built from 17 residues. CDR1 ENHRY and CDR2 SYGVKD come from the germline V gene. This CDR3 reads CAISEAIAQFTNYGYTF.

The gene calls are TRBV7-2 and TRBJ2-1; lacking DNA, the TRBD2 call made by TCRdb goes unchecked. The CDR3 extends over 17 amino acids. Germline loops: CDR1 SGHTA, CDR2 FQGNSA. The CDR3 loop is CASSFRAASGTYNEQFF.

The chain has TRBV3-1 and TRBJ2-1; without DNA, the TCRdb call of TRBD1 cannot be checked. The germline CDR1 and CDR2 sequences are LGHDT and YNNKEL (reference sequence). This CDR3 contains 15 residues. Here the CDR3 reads CASSRAGTVYNEQFF.

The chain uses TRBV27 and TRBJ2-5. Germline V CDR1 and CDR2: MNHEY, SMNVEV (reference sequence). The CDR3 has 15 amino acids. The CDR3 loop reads CASSPVVGKQETQYF.

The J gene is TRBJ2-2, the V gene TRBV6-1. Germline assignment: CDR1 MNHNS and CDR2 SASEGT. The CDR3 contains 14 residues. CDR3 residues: CASSRAEVAGELFF.

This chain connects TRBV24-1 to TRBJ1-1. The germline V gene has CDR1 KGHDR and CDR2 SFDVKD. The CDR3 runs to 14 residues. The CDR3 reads CATSDKGRRPEAFF.

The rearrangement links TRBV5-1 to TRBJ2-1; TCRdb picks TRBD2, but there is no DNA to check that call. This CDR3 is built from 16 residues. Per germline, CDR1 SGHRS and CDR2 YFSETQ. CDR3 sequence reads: CASSSRAGAGNNEQFF.

CDR3 sequence reads: CASSLFDLPDTGNTIYF. The chain links TRBV4-3 to TRBJ1-3. Looked up from germline, CDR1 is LGHNA and CDR2 is YSLEER. The CDR3 contains 17 residues.

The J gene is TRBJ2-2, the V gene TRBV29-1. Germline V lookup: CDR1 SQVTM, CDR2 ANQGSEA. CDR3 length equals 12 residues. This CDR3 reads CSAAEGAGELFF.

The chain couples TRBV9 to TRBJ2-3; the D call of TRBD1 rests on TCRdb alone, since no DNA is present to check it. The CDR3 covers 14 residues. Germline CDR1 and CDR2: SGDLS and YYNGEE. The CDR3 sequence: CASSFIGGKDTQYF.

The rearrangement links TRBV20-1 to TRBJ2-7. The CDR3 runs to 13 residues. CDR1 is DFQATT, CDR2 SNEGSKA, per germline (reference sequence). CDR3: CSASRSRSYEQYF.

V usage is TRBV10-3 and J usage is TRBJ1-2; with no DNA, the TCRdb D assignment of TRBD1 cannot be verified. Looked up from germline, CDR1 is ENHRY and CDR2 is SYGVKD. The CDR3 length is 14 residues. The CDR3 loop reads CAISGTGRGDGYTF.

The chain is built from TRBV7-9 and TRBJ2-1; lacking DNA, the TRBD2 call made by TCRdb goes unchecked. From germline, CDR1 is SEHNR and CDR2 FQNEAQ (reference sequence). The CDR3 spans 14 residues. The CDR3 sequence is CASSPSLSGNEQFF.

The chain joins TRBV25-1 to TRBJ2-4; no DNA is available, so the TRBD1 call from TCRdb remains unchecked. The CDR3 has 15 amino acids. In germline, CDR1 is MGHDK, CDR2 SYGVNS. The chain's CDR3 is CASSESGGPTDIQYF.

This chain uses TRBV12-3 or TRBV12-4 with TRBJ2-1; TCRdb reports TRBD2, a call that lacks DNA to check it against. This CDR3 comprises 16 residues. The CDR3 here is CASGTQAGGPFNEQFF.

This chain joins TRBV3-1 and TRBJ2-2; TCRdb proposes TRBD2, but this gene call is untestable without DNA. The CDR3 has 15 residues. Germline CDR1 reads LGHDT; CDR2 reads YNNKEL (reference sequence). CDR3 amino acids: CASSPSGRAAGELFF. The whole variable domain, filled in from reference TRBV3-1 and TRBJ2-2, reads DTAVSQTPKYLVTQMGNDKSIKCEQNLGHDTMYWYKQDSKKFLKIMFSYNNKELIINETVPNRFSPKSPDKAHLNLHINSLELGDSAVYFCASSPSGRAAGELFFGEGSRLTVL.

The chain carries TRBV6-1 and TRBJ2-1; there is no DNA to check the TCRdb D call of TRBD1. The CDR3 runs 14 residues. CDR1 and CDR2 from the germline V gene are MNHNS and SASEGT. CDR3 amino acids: CASSHGDRVDEQFF.

CDR3 amino acids: CASASTGPQETQYF. This chain connects TRBV25-1 to TRBJ2-5; the D gene TCRdb calls, TRBD2, cannot be checked with no DNA. Germline CDR1 is MGHDK and CDR2 is SYGVNS. The CDR3 has 14 amino acids. The full variable domain, with the rest looked up from reference TRBV25-1 and TRBJ2-5, is EADIYQTPRYLVIGTGKKITLECSQTMGHDKMYWYQQDPGMELHLIHYSYGVNSTEKGDLSSESTVSRIRTEHFPLTLESARPSHTSQYLCASASTGPQETQYFGPGTRLLVL.

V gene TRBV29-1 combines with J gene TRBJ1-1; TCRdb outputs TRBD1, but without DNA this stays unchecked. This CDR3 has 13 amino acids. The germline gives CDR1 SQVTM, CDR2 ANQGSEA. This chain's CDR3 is CSVTTGIGTEAFF.

Here the CDR3 reads CASRSPGLAGKGELFF. This chain uses TRBV25-1 with TRBJ2-2; TCRdb indicates TRBD2, and absent DNA this call remains unverified. Germline loops: CDR1 MGHDK, CDR2 SYGVNS. The CDR3 consists of 16 residues.

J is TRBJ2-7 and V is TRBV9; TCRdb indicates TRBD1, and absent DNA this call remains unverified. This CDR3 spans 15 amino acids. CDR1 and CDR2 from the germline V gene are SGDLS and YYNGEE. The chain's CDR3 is CASSPRGQRDYEQYF.

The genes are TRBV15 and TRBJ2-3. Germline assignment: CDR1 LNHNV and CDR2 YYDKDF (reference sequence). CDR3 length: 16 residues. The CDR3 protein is CATSRDGRLGTDTQYF.

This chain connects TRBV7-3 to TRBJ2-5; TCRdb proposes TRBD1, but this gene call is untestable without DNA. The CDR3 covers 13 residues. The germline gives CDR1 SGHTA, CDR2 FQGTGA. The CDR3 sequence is CASSWDGQETQYF. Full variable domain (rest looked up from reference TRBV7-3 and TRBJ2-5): GAGVSQTPSNKVTEKGKYVELRCDPISGHTALYWYRQSLGQGPEFLIYFQGTGAADDSGLPNDRFFAVRPEGSVSTLKIQRTERGDSAVYLCASSWDGQETQYFGPGTRLLVL.